This paragraph reports one T cell receptor beta chain. This specimen belongs to a study of blood T cell repertoires in COVID-19. Overall study context: COVID-19 samples, acute and convalescent, were from the United States, Italy and Spain. PBMCs, B-cell-depleted T cells, or T cells were the source of the cDNA or gDNA that made up the material.

The V gene's germline CDR1 is MNHEY and CDR2 SMNVEV (reference sequence). The CDR3 covers 13 residues. V lost 4 bases and J 2 bases, leaving 8 bases between the germline ends. Profiled with immunoSEQ multiplex PCR; TCRdb holds only in-frame clones, not every one. Of tens of thousands of clones in the sample, roughly 87% are singletons; the top ten hold 3%. The rearrangement joins TRBV27 to TRBJ1-1; D unresolved. The receptor was derived from a woman aged 45-60 years with active or convalescent COVID-19. Sequenced sample: peripheral blood. The CDR3 region has the DNA TGTGCCAGCAGTTCTACCTTCAACACTGAAGCTTTCTTT. It translates to CASSSTFNTEAFF.